In this sample, the clone carrying this T cell receptor (beta chain) turned up a few times. No antigen is known for it. There are 16 residues in the CDR3. V lost 3 bases, J lost 0 bases, and 12 bases lay in between. Germline loops: CDR1 LNHDA, CDR2 SQIVND (reference sequence). Time point noted: week 47, end of study. Doses of 300 ug of mutant IDH1 20-mer peptide were given with topical imiquimod. This sample was included in a study of a mutant IDH1 vaccine in newly diagnosed glioma. Clones were read by immunoSEQ multiplex PCR, and TCRdb kept only the in-frame ones, dropping some. The table lists tens of thousands of clones, roughly four fifths of them singletons.

The sequenced sample was PBMCs, obtained from a glioma patient whose treatment included an IDH1 peptide vaccine. This rearrangement joins TRBV19 to TRBJ1-5, with a weak D call TRBD1 (5 bases). This sequence was found in a man between 40 and 49 years old with glioma. CDR3 protein: CASSISTVNSNQPQHF. In DNA form, the CDR3 reads TGTGCCAGTAGTATTTCGACAGTGAATAGCAATCAGCCCCAGCATTTT.